A selection of T cell receptor beta chains follows, all from one sample in a study of regulatory T cells in long-lasting Graves disease. Each CDR3 protein gets one entry after TCRdb re-called the multiplex PCR reads with MiXCR. Among 650,000 to 850,000 distinct CDR3 sequences, approximately 29% were seen once, and the ten largest hold 40% to 55%. The specimen comprised peripheral blood mononuclear cells (PBMCs), sampled when the disease was refractory, from a patient treated with antithyroid drugs. Receptor source: a female donor with Graves disease. The CDR3 runs from the conserved cysteine through the conserved F or W. D genes are given only for firm matches. Some rows have no size entry. The others give once, few or many, or a class for an expanded clone.

V gene	clone size	J gene	D gene	CDR3 protein	CDR3 DNA
TRBV11-3	NA	TRBJ2-3	NA	CASSFSGGTDTQYF	TGTGCCAGCAGCTTTAGTGGCGGCACAGATACGCAGTATTTT
TRBV24-1	NA	TRBJ1-5	TRBD1	CATSDLRPGTGGGNQPQHF	TGTGCCACCAGTGATTTGCGACCAGGGACAGGGGGCGGCAATCAGCCCCAGCATTTT
TRBV2	few	TRBJ1-1	NA	CASKILGAGNTEAFF	TGTGCCAGCAAAATCCTCGGGGCGGGGAACACTGAAGCTTTCTTT
TRBV2	many	TRBJ1-2	NA	CASSSGTLPEGYTF	TGTGCCAGCAGCTCCGGGACTCTCCCTGAAGGCTACACCTTC
TRBV19	NA	TRBJ1-5	NA	CASRTGRDQPQHF	TGTGCCAGCAGAACAGGGAGGGATCAGCCCCAGCATTTT
TRBV28	NA	TRBJ1-1	NA	CASSLGLLGATEAFF	TGTGCCAGCAGTTTAGGATTATTAGGGGCCACTGAAGCTTTCTTT
TRBV6-1	few	TRBJ1-5	NA	CASSTGSHQPQHF	TGTGCCAGCAGTACGGGTAGCCATCAGCCCCAGCATTTT
TRBV6-1	many	TRBJ1-2	NA	CASGNYQGIYGYTF	TGTGCCAGCGGAAACTATCAGGGTATCTATGGCTACACCTTC
TRBV30	few	TRBJ2-7	NA	CAWSPTRGGEQYF	TGTGCCTGGAGTCCGACCAGGGGAGGCGAGCAGTACTTC
TRBV6-2/TRBV6-3	NA	TRBJ1-4	TRBD1	CASSYFGAGGNEKLFF	TGTGCCAGCAGTTATTTTGGGGCAGGGGGTAATGAAAAACTGTTTTTT
TRBV20-1	few	TRBJ1-3	NA	CSARGGSGNTIYF	TGCAGTGCTAGAGGCGGCTCTGGAAACACCATATATTTT
TRBV15	few	TRBJ1-1	NA	CATSRDRGAWVFEAFF	TGTGCCACCAGCAGAGACAGGGGCGCTTGGGTTTTTGAAGCTTTCTTT
TRBV20-1	NA	TRBJ2-2	NA	CSARARQNTGELFF	TGCAGTGCTAGAGCCAGGCAGAACACCGGGGAGCTGTTTTTT
TRBV6-1	NA	TRBJ2-7	NA	CASSEASLYEQYF	TGTGCCAGCAGTGAAGCTTCTCTCTACGAGCAGTACTTC
TRBV6-1	NA	TRBJ2-7	TRBD2	CASSFGLAGGFDEQYF	TGTGCCAGCAGCTTCGGACTAGCGGGAGGGTTCGACGAGCAGTACTTC
TRBV27	NA	TRBJ1-6	TRBD1	CASSFDRGTWPLHF	TGTGCCAGCAGTTTTGACAGGGGGACCTGGCCCCTCCACTTT
TRBV6-2/TRBV6-3	NA	TRBJ1-2	TRBD1	CASRKPGQSYGYTF	TGTGCCAGCAGGAAACCGGGACAGTCCTATGGCTACACCTTC
TRBV25-1	NA	TRBJ2-7	TRBD2	CASRGTSEYEQYF	TGTGCCAGCAGGGGGACTAGCGAGTACGAGCAGTACTTC
TRBV6-1	NA	TRBJ2-1	TRBD1	CASSEQDREHYNEQFF	TGTGCCAGCAGTGAACAGGACAGGGAACACTACAATGAGCAGTTCTTC
TRBV5-1	NA	TRBJ2-7	NA	CASRRDRGVYEQYF	TGCGCCAGCCGGAGGGACAGAGGGGTCTACGAGCAGTACTTC
TRBV20-1	NA	TRBJ2-5	TRBD2	CSAVKLADQETQYF	TGCAGTGCTGTCAAACTAGCGGATCAAGAGACCCAGTACTTC
TRBV28	many	TRBJ1-5	TRBD1	CASSQTGEVWSNQPQHF	TGTGCCAGCAGTCAAACAGGGGAGGTTTGGAGCAATCAGCCCCAGCATTTT
TRBV20-1	NA	TRBJ1-6	TRBD1	CSAATSGTGRSPLHF	TGCAGTGCTGCTACATCCGGGACAGGAAGATCACCCCTCCACTTT
TRBV20-1	few	TRBJ1-2	TRBD1	CSAWDSGSYGYTF	TGCAGTGCTTGGGACAGTGGTAGCTATGGCTACACCTTC
TRBV2	NA	TRBJ2-3	NA	CASKAGLVADTQYF	TGTGCCAGCAAAGCCGGCCTGGTAGCAGATACGCAGTATTTT
TRBV5-1	once	TRBJ2-6	NA	CASSLASRGRSGANVLTF	TGTGCCAGCAGCTTGGCGTCGCGAGGGCGCTCTGGGGCCAACGTCCTGACTTTC
TRBV4-1	NA	TRBJ1-2	NA	CASSHPVPSGDNYGYTF	TGCGCCAGCAGCCACCCGGTGCCGTCAGGGGATAACTATGGCTACACCTTC
TRBV6-2/TRBV6-3	NA	TRBJ1-1	NA	CASERGGFITFF	TGTGCCAGCGAACGGGGAGGTTTTATAACTTTCTTT
TRBV6-2/TRBV6-3	NA	TRBJ1-5	TRBD1	CASSEEGQPNQPQHF	TGTGCCAGCAGTGAAGAGGGACAGCCAAATCAGCCCCAGCATTTT
TRBV27	NA	TRBJ1-5	TRBD1	CASSRQGFNQPQHF	TGTGCCAGCAGTCGACAGGGTTTCAATCAGCCCCAGCATTTT
TRBV19	few	TRBJ1-1	NA	CASSMRQNTEAFF	TGTGCCAGTAGTATGAGGCAGAACACTGAAGCTTTCTTT
TRBV5-6	NA	TRBJ1-1	TRBD1	CASSFRDRLYTEAFF	TGTGCCAGCAGCTTCCGGGACAGGCTGTACACTGAAGCTTTCTTT
TRBV20-1	few	TRBJ1-1	TRBD1	CSARTGGTEAFF	TGCAGTGCGAGGACAGGGGGCACTGAAGCTTTCTTT
TRBV20-1	NA	TRBJ1-1	NA	CSARGRRGRPNTEAFF	TGCAGTGCCCGCGGCAGGAGGGGCCGCCCGAACACTGAAGCTTTCTTT
TRBV7-9	NA	TRBJ1-2	NA	CASSLGAGAAFNYGYTF	TGTGCCAGCAGCTTAGGCGCAGGGGCCGCGTTTAACTATGGCTACACCTTC
TRBV3-1	few	TRBJ2-5	TRBD2	CASSPRGGGQETQYF	TGTGCCAGCAGCCCGCGCGGCGGGGGACAAGAGACCCAGTACTTC
TRBV11-2	NA	TRBJ1-4	NA	CASSPGQRENEKLFF	TGTGCCAGCAGTCCGGGGCAACGGGAGAATGAAAAACTGTTTTTT
TRBV12-3/TRBV12-4	NA	TRBJ1-2	NA	CASSLFTLTVYGYTF	TGTGCCAGCAGTTTGTTTACTTTAACTGTTTATGGCTACACCTTC
TRBV6-5	few	TRBJ1-2	NA	CASSYSGVKDYGYTF	TGTGCCAGCAGTTACTCCGGAGTAAAAGACTATGGCTACACCTTC
TRBV28	many	TRBJ2-7	NA	CASRDRALFSEQYF	TGTGCCAGCAGAGACCGGGCCCTTTTCTCCGAGCAGTACTTC
TRBV6-5	NA	TRBJ1-1	NA	CASSYIIIRGQNTEAFF	TGTGCCAGCAGTTACATTATCATCAGGGGCCAGAACACTGAAGCTTTCTTT
TRBV28	many	TRBJ1-6	TRBD1	CASSPQTGGLSPLHF	TGTGCCAGCAGTCCTCAAACAGGGGGCCTGTCACCCCTCCACTTT
TRBV29-1	few	TRBJ1-1	NA	CSVEYLGGWGEAFF	TGCAGCGTTGAATATTTAGGGGGTTGGGGTGAAGCTTTCTTT
TRBV6-1	NA	TRBJ2-5	TRBD2	CASRSSGSLETQYF	TGTGCCAGCAGGTCTAGCGGGAGTTTGGAGACCCAGTACTTC
TRBV20-1	NA	TRBJ2-7	NA	CSARRLGGLEQYF	TGCAGTGCTAGAAGATTAGGAGGTCTCGAGCAGTACTTC
TRBV3-1	few	TRBJ1-2	TRBD1	CASSQDPTGVGYGYTF	TGTGCCAGCAGCCAAGATCCCACAGGGGTTGGCTATGGCTACACCTTC
TRBV12-3/TRBV12-4	NA	TRBJ1-1	TRBD1	CASIRTGSNTEAFF	TGTGCCAGCATCCGGACAGGGTCGAACACTGAAGCTTTCTTT
TRBV19	NA	TRBJ1-1	TRBD1	CASEDRGYTEAFF	TGTGCCAGTGAGGACAGGGGGTACACTGAAGCTTTCTTT
TRBV19	many	TRBJ2-7	TRBD1	CATKQQGTYEQYF	TGTGCCACCAAACAACAGGGGACCTACGAGCAGTACTTC
TRBV28	many	TRBJ1-4	NA	CASSLQYRVEKLFF	TGTGCCAGCAGTTTACAGTACAGGGTGGAAAAACTGTTTTTT
TRBV6-1	NA	TRBJ2-7	NA	CASREGSYEQYF	TGTGCCAGCAGGGAGGGGTCCTACGAGCAGTACTTC
TRBV15	many	TRBJ1-4	NA	CATSRTAATNEKLFF	TGTGCCACCAGCAGGACGGCTGCAACTAATGAAAAACTGTTTTTT
TRBV29-1	few	TRBJ1-2	NA	CSVLYENYGYTF	TGCAGCGTTTTGTACGAAAACTATGGCTACACCTTC
TRBV25-1	NA	TRBJ2-6	TRBD1	CASTPQLDRGPNVLTF	TGTGCCAGCACCCCTCAGCTCGACAGGGGCCCCAACGTCCTGACTTTC